What follows are 24 T cell receptor beta chains derived from one specimen sequenced in a study of persistence of HIV-infected CD4 T cells. These receptors' antigens are unknown. Overlapping HIV-1 Gag 15-mer peptides at approximately 0.96 ug per peptide per mL were used. Sorting of responding CD4+ T cells relied on upregulated CD40 ligand together with CD69. This was the immunoSEQ version 4 assay in survey mode. The repertoire was sequenced with immunoSEQ multiplex PCR; TCRdb's copy has only in-frame clones and lacks some. Seen here are about 13,000 clones, roughly 66% observed once, and the top ten hold roughly 7.2%. The sequenced sample was CD4+ T cells sorted from PBMCs after approximately 20-hour stimulation, obtained from a patient who received antiretroviral therapy. These receptors were collected from an adult man with HIV who was CMV-seropositive.

The chain combines TRBV30 with TRBJ1-2, with D uncertain. Germline V CDR1 and CDR2: GTSNPN, SVGIG (reference sequence). The CDR3 has 15 amino acids. Trimming took off 4 bases at V and 0 bases at J, with 15 bases between the two ends. The CDR3 loop reads CAWTPAARTNYGYTF. As DNA, the CDR3 is TGTGCCTGGACCCCAGCGGCGAGGACTAACTATGGCTACACCTTC.

This sequence joins TRBV5-1 and TRBJ1-2; no definite D call. This CDR3 is 16 amino acids long. Germline V lookup: CDR1 SGHRS, CDR2 YFSETQ. Deletions cut 4 bases from V and 3 bases from J, with 19 bases between. As DNA, the CDR3 is TGCGCCAGCAGCCCCGCCGTTTTTGGATCAGACTATGGCTACACCTTC. Amino acids: CASSPAVFGSDYGYTF.

This sequence joins TRBV29-1 and TRBJ2-3; D possibly corresponds to TRBD1 (5 bases). Trimming cost V 7 bases and J 0 bases, with 17 bases left between them. CDR3 length: 15 residues. Germline V lookup: CDR1 SQVTM, CDR2 ANQGSEA. CDR3 sequence (DNA): TGCAGCGCCAGGGAAACAGTTTTAAGCACAGATACGCAGTATTTT. It is translated as CSARETVLSTDTQYF.

The chain employs TRBV19 and TRBJ1-1; D ambiguous. The ends were cut back, 1 base at V and 1 base at J, with 13 bases in the middle. Germline lookup yields CDR1 LNHDA and CDR2 SQIVND (reference sequence). The CDR3 is made up of 16 amino acids. The DNA of the CDR3 is TGTGCCAGTAGTATAGGGTTCGCCGTGGGGAACACTGAAGCTTTCTTT. This codes for CASSIGFAVGNTEAFF.

The chain uses TRBV4-3 and TRBJ2-3; D could derive from TRBD1 or TRBD2 (5 bases each). The germline V and J ends were trimmed by 0 bases and 4 bases, with 14 bases remaining between them. Germline V gives CDR1 LGHNA, CDR2 YSLEER. The CDR3 spans 16 residues. The CDR3 spells CASSQDWGGWADTQYF. In DNA form, the CDR3 reads TGCGCCAGCAGCCAAGATTGGGGCGGGTGGGCAGATACGCAGTATTTT.

The V gene is TRBV28, the J gene TRBJ1-1; D may be TRBD1 (5 bases). The length of the CDR3 is 15 residues. Trimming removed 1 base from V and 2 bases from J, with 11 bases in between. Germline CDR1 is MDHEN and CDR2 is SYDVKM. CDR3 residues: CASSLLGTSNTEAFF. CDR3 nucleotide sequence: TGTGCCAGCAGTTTATTGGGGACTTCCAACACTGAAGCTTTCTTT.

The chain carries TRBV10-3 and TRBJ2-6; no reliable D call. The CDR3 totals 15 residues. V lost 4 bases and J 4 bases, leaving 11 bases between the germline ends. Germline CDR1 is ENHRY and CDR2 is SYGVKD. DNA for the CDR3: TGTGCCATCAGTGCAGAATTAATCGGGGCCAACGTCCTGACTTTC. It translates to CAISAELIGANVLTF.

This rearrangement joins TRBV2 to TRBJ1-5; no firm D call. CDR3 length: 14 residues. Germline V gives CDR1 SNHLY, CDR2 FYNNEI. Deletions cut 8 bases from V and 1 base from J, with 12 bases between. The CDR3 DNA sequence: TGTGCCAGCCGCCTTGGCCGGAGCAATCAGCCCCAGCATTTT. Translation gives CASRLGRSNQPQHF.

The chain has TRBV25-1 and TRBJ2-5; 8 bases are a match to TRBD1. Germline assignment: CDR1 MGHDK and CDR2 SYGVNS. Trimming removed 2 bases from V and 2 bases from J; junction bases left unmatched: 4. This CDR3 contains 15 residues. The CDR3 nucleotides are TGTGCCAGCAGTGAAACAGGGGGGAGGCAAGAGACCCAGTACTTC. Amino acid sequence: CASSETGGRQETQYF.

This clone was seen more than once but under ten times. The rearrangement uses TRBV11-3 and TRBJ2-1, with TRBD2 matching 7 bases. CDR1 is SGHNT and CDR2 is YENEEA in the germline V gene. The junction had 6 bases not matched to a gene; V was cut back by 3 bases and J by 1 base. The CDR3 runs to 16 residues. The CDR3 coding sequence is TGTGCCAGCAGCTTTAGCGGGTACGGATCCTACAATGAGCAGTTCTTC. It yields the protein CASSFSGYGSYNEQFF.

The chain recombines TRBV3-1 (or the pseudogene TRBV3-2) with TRBJ2-7; D gene uncertain. CDR3 length: 18 amino acids. V lost 1 base and J 4 bases, leaving 23 bases between the germline ends. Germline V gene data show CDR1 as LGHDT and CDR2 as YNNKEL (reference sequence). The CDR3 DNA reads as TGTGCCAGCAGCCAAGGGTTCCTCCCCCCCGTCTTGGCTTACGAGCAGTACTTC. Amino acids: CASSQGFLPPVLAYEQYF.

The V call is TRBV6-5, the J call TRBJ2-5; D unclear. Germline V gene data show CDR1 as MNHEY and CDR2 as SVGAGI. There are 14 residues in the CDR3. Trimming cost V 2 bases and J 6 bases, with 13 bases left between them. The CDR3 sequence is CASSYGDRAKTQYF. CDR3 coding DNA: TGTGCCAGCAGTTACGGAGACCGAGCGAAGACCCAGTACTTC.

The V gene is TRBV9, the J gene TRBJ2-5; the D gene is possibly TRBD2 (5 bases). The V gene's germline CDR1 is SGDLS and CDR2 YYNGEE. V dropped 4 bases and J dropped 7 bases, with 20 bases sitting between them. The CDR3 has 15 residues. CDR3 bases: TGTGCCAGCAGCCCTAGCCCTTCGGCGGAACGGACCCAGTACTTC. Its translation is CASSPSPSAERTQYF.

This clone was counted between two and nine times. The chain joins TRBV2 to TRBJ2-3; maybe TRBD1 (5 bases). The CDR3 sequence is 16 residues long. The germline V gene has CDR1 SNHLY and CDR2 FYNNEI. Trimming took off 7 bases at V and 0 bases at J, with 17 bases between the two ends. CDR3 DNA sequence: TGTGCCAGCAAACCCCGCGACAGCTTTAGCACAGATACGCAGTATTTT. Amino acid sequence: CASKPRDSFSTDTQYF.

The CDR3 bases are TGTGCCAGCAGCTTAACACCCCTTGGTAATGAGCAGTTCTTC. This codes for CASSLTPLGNEQFF. The genes are TRBV7-9 and TRBJ2-1; D gene uncertain. Trimming pared 2 bases from V and 7 bases from J, leaving 12 bases between. Germline V CDR1 and CDR2: SEHNR, FQNEAQ (reference sequence). The CDR3 is made up of 14 amino acids.

J is TRBJ2-6 and V is TRBV6-4; D tentatively fits TRBD1 or TRBD2 (5 bases each). The CDR3 is made up of 19 amino acids. V was clipped by 4 bases and J by 3 bases, with 22 bases between them. CDR1 and CDR2 (germline): MRHNA, SNTAGT. The CDR3 DNA follows: TGTGCCAGCAGTGCCTCCGTATGGGGGAGCGCTGGTGGGGCCAACGTCCTGACTTTC. Translated, it gives CASSASVWGSAGGANVLTF.

This clone is labeled medium-sized. The rearrangement links TRBV5-1 to TRBJ1-5; 7 bases are shared with TRBD1. V shed 3 bases and J 0 bases; nucleotides not matched to a gene: 3. The length of the CDR3 is 15 residues. Germline assignment: CDR1 SGHRS and CDR2 YFSETQ. CDR3 nucleotide sequence: TGCGCCAGCAGCTCCGGGACAGATAGCAATCAGCCCCAGCATTTT. This codes for CASSSGTDSNQPQHF.

The rearrangement joins TRBV3-1 (or the pseudogene TRBV3-2) to TRBJ1-2; 7 positions match TRBD1. In germline, CDR1 is LGHDT, CDR2 YNNKEL (reference sequence). CDR3 length: 16 residues. Trimming cost V 4 bases and J 1 base; bases outside gene matches: 9. In DNA, the CDR3 is TGTGCCAGCAGCCCCCGAATGACAGGGCTTAACTATGGCTACACCTTC. Amino acids: CASSPRMTGLNYGYTF.

The genes are TRBV12-5 and TRBJ2-5, with D tentatively TRBD1 or TRBD2 (5 bases each). The CDR3 length is 15 residues. Trimming took off 6 bases at V and 5 bases at J, with 19 bases between the two ends. Germline V gene lookup returns CDR1 LGHNT and CDR2 FRNRAP. The CDR3 DNA follows: TGTGCTAGTGGGTCCTCGGGGCCTTCGGGTGAGACCCAGTACTTC. It yields the protein CASGSSGPSGETQYF.

The gene calls are TRBV29-1 and TRBJ2-3; D gene unclear. Germline assignment: CDR1 SQVTM and CDR2 ANQGSEA. The CDR3 is 13 residues long. Trimming cost V 3 bases and J 1 base, with 8 bases left between them. The CDR3 coding sequence is TGCAGCGTTGACAGGCAGGGCACAGATACGCAGTATTTT. Protein: CSVDRQGTDTQYF.

The chain links TRBV5-1 to TRBJ2-2; maybe TRBD1 (6 bases). From germline, CDR1 is SGHRS and CDR2 YFSETQ. V was clipped by 0 bases and J by 6 bases, with 12 bases between them. The CDR3 spans 15 residues. The CDR3 region has the DNA TGCGCCAGCAGCTTGGTGCAGGGGTTGGCCGGGGAGCTGTTTTTT. Its translation is CASSLVQGLAGELFF. Variable domain in full (rest from reference TRBV5-1 and TRBJ2-2): KAGVTQTPRYLIKTRGQQVTLSCSPISGHRSVSWYQQTPGQGLQFLFEYFSETQRNKGNFPGRFSGRQFSNSRSEMNVSTLELGDSALYLCASSLVQGLAGELFFGEGSRLTVL.

The CDR3 protein is CASSLGRELYNEQFF. CDR3 nucleotides: TGTGCCAGCAGCCTCGGGCGGGAGCTCTACAATGAGCAGTTCTTC. The chain is built from TRBV7-3 and TRBJ2-1, with 7 bases aligning to TRBD2. Trimming cost V 5 bases and J 3 bases; bases outside gene matches: 7. From germline, CDR1 is SGHTA and CDR2 FQGTGA. CDR3 size: 15 residues.

The V gene is TRBV27, the J gene TRBJ1-1; D is perhaps TRBD1 (6 bases). The germline V and J ends were trimmed by 5 bases and 1 base, with 11 bases remaining between them. This CDR3 is 14 amino acids long. CDR1 is MNHEY, CDR2 SMNVEV, per germline (reference sequence). CDR3 sequence: CASSPDRRNTEAFF. The CDR3 region has the DNA TGTGCCAGCAGTCCGGACAGAAGGAACACTGAAGCTTTCTTT.

This chain connects TRBV7-2 to TRBJ1-1; TRBD1 matches at 8 bases. The germline CDR1 and CDR2 sequences are SGHTA and FQGNSA. The CDR3 is 13 amino acids. The trim removed 2 bases at V and 7 bases at J, leaving 3 bases unmatched. DNA for the CDR3: TGTGCCAGCAGCTTATGGACAGGGAGTGAAGCTTTCTTT. It encodes CASSLWTGSEAFF.